Below are 30 T cell receptor beta chains sequenced from a single sample in a study of T cells in tuberculosis (dated by TCRdb to between 2017 and 2018). Library generation was performed with the immunoSEQ multiplex PCR assay. As stored in TCRdb, this immuneACCESS dataset retains in-frame rearrangements with V and J assigned. A fraction of the clones does not appear; measured against another copy, unresolved V genes explain less than half of the discrepancy, and the remainder lacks a known reason. Across this sample there are more than 70,000 clones, with approximately 90% seen only once. The ten largest clones represent under 2.5% of the sample. PBMC were thawed, rested overnight, stained with GMM-loaded CD1B tetramer, a Live/Dead dye and anti-CD3, and then sorted on a FACS Aria II. CD1B tetramers were loaded with C32 glucose monomycolate purified from Rhodococcus equi. Material for sequencing was CD1b-GMM tetramer-negative cells sorted from PBMCs. What this sample's cell subset or site label stands for: T cells not binding CD1B-GMM tetramer, sorted from same donor. These TCRs come from an adult woman with latent tuberculosis.

The chain employs TRBV6-4 and TRBJ1-2; weak D call: TRBD1 (5 bases). V dropped 2 bases and J dropped 4 bases, with 8 bases sitting between them. The CDR3 covers 13 residues. Germline V gives CDR1 MRHNA, CDR2 SNTAGT. CDR3 region: CASSDGGGYGYTF. CDR3 bases: TGTGCCAGCAGTGACGGGGGAGGCTATGGCTACACCTTC.

CDR3 in DNA: TGTGCTAGTGGTAAGGGACAGGGCCACCACAATGAGCAGTTCTTC. Translation: CASGKGQGHHNEQFF. The V call is TRBV12-5, the J call TRBJ2-1; 9 bases are a match to TRBD1. With 5 bases clipped from V and 5 bases from J, the junction kept 7 bases outside the gene matches. From germline, CDR1 is LGHNT and CDR2 FRNRAP. The CDR3 extends over 15 amino acids. Drawing the rest from reference TRBV12-5 and TRBJ2-1, the complete variable domain is DARVTQTPRHKVTEMGQEVTMRCQPILGHNTVFWYRQTMMQGLELLAYFRNRAPLDDSGMPKDRFSAEMPDATLATLKIQPSEPRDSAVYFCASGKGQGHHNEQFFGPGTRLTVL.

The V gene is TRBV7-3, the J gene TRBJ2-3; D not certain. The CDR3 has 14 amino acids. Germline loops: CDR1 SGHTA, CDR2 FQGTGA. With 1 base removed from V and 4 bases from J, the gap between germline ends came to 9 bases. This CDR3 reads CASSLNQFPDTQYF. The CDR3, as DNA: TGTGCCAGCAGCTTAAACCAGTTCCCAGATACGCAGTATTTT.

The CDR3 DNA follows: TGTGCCAGTAACATGGGCGGGCTGGGGACAGGGGACGAAAAACTGTTTTTT. Protein product: CASNMGGLGTGDEKLFF. The chain has TRBV19 and TRBJ1-4; 10 bases are a match to TRBD1. Trimming at V came to 7 bases and at J to 8 bases, leaving 16 bases not matched to a gene. CDR1 is LNHDA, CDR2 SQIVND, per germline (reference sequence). This CDR3 comprises 17 residues.

The chain uses TRBV12-5 and TRBJ2-1; 9 bases are shared with TRBD1. The J segment lost 5 bases and the V segment lost 1 base, leaving 6 bases of the junction unmatched. This CDR3 has 16 amino acids. The germline V gene has CDR1 LGHNT and CDR2 FRNRAP. CDR3 region: CASGLGQGGPNNEQFF. In DNA form, the CDR3 reads TGTGCTAGTGGTTTGGGACAGGGGGGCCCTAACAATGAGCAGTTCTTC.

Regarding this clone: Its ends do not fully match the called genes, so a read error is possible. The chain couples TRBV7-7 to TRBJ1-1; TRBD1 aligns across 7 bases. The CDR3 contains 17 residues. The germline CDR1 and CDR2 sequences are SSHAT and FNYEAQ (reference sequence). The DNA of the CDR3 is TGTGCTAGCAGCTTAGCCTTGACGGACAGGCTTCCTTTAGATGGTTTCTTT. It specifies CASSLALTDRLPLDGFF.

Turning to this clone: An end of the junction does not agree with germline; a read error may underlie this. Other DNA sequences from this sample encode an identical CDR3 as well. J is TRBJ1-6 and V is TRBV2; D remains unclear. From germline, CDR1 is SNHLY and CDR2 FYNNEI. The CDR3 is made up of 16 amino acids. For the CDR3, the DNA is TGTGCCAGCAGTGTAAGGCAACCGGGAGGGAATTCCCCCCTCCACTTT. This sequence encodes CASSVRQPGGNSPLHF. Complete variable domain (other parts from reference TRBV2 and TRBJ1-6): EPEVTQTPSHQVTQMGQEVILRCVPISNHLYFYWYRQILGQKVEFLVSFYNNEISEKSEIFDDQFSVERPDGSNFTLKIRSTKLEDSAMYFCASSVRQPGGNSPLHFGNGTRLTVT.

In this sample, this clone turned up a few times. V usage is TRBV5-1 and J usage is TRBJ2-3, with 7 positions matching TRBD1. The CDR3 has 15 residues. With V trimmed by 4 bases and J by 2 bases, 7 bases remained unmatched. The germline CDR1 and CDR2 sequences are SGHRS and YFSETQ. The CDR3 reads CASSPTGRLTDTQYF. CDR3 in DNA: TGCGCCAGCAGCCCGACAGGGCGGCTCACAGATACGCAGTATTTT. Filled out from reference TRBV5-1 and TRBJ2-3, the complete variable domain reads KAGVTQTPRYLIKTRGQQVTLSCSPISGHRSVSWYQQTPGQGLQFLFEYFSETQRNKGNFPGRFSGRQFSNSRSEMNVSTLELGDSALYLCASSPTGRLTDTQYFGPGTRLTVL.

The table lists this clone with a count of one. The chain recombines TRBV5-1 with TRBJ2-3; unclear D gene. V was cut by 5 bases and J by 3 bases, with 19 bases left in between. The CDR3 contains 16 residues. The germline CDR1 and CDR2 sequences are SGHRS and YFSETQ. CDR3 DNA sequence: TGCGCCAGCAGGACGACGGAGATGTGGCAGACAGATACGCAGTATTTT. It encodes CASRTTEMWQTDTQYF.

The CDR3 protein is CASSPTPGLNTEAFF. CDR3 nucleotide sequence: TGCGCCAGCAGCCCAACCCCAGGGTTGAACACTGAAGCTTTCTTT. This chain connects TRBV5-1 to TRBJ1-1, with D possibly matching TRBD1 (5 bases). V lost 4 bases to trimming and J lost 0 bases, with 13 bases between them. CDR3 size: 15 residues. Per germline, CDR1 SGHRS and CDR2 YFSETQ.

V gene TRBV6-5 combines with J gene TRBJ1-1; a possible D gene is TRBD1 (6 bases). The ends were cut back, 6 bases at V and 0 bases at J, with 14 bases in the middle. The CDR3 is 15 residues long. Germline CDR1 MNHEY, CDR2 SVGAGI. In DNA, the CDR3 is TGTGCCAGCAGGGCGCCGGGACAAGTGAACACTGAAGCTTTCTTT. Amino acid sequence: CASRAPGQVNTEAFF.

The rearrangement joins TRBV5-1 to TRBJ1-2; 8 nucleotides agree with TRBD1. The length of the CDR3 is 14 residues. Germline V gene lookup returns CDR1 SGHRS and CDR2 YFSETQ. Trimming at V came to 0 bases and at J to 4 bases, leaving 2 bases not matched to a gene. CDR3 sequence: CASSLGQGAYGYTF. The CDR3, as DNA: TGCGCCAGCAGCTTGGGCCAGGGGGCCTATGGCTACACCTTC.

The chain recombines TRBV5-1 with TRBJ2-3; TRBD2 agrees at 13 bases. Germline lookup yields CDR1 SGHRS and CDR2 YFSETQ. The V and J ends lost 0 bases and 4 bases, in that order; junction bases with no gene match: 2. This CDR3 region has 16 residues. CDR3 coding DNA: TGCGCCAGCAGCTTGGGGACTAGCGGGGGCGCAGATACGCAGTATTTT. The encoded protein is CASSLGTSGGADTQYF.

This clone has just one count. The chain combines TRBV5-1 with TRBJ1-5, with D possibly being TRBD1 (6 bases). The CDR3 spans 15 residues. In germline, CDR1 is SGHRS, CDR2 YFSETQ. V lost 1 base and J 1 base, leaving 9 bases between the germline ends. The CDR3 sequence: CASSLSGQSNQPQHF. CDR3 in DNA: TGCGCCAGCAGCTTGTCCGGACAGAGCAATCAGCCCCAGCATTTT.

The V call is TRBV6-5, the J call TRBJ1-2, with a weak D call TRBD1 (5 bases). Germline V gene lookup returns CDR1 MNHEY and CDR2 SVGAGI. The CDR3 covers 13 residues. V shed 2 bases and J shed 6 bases, with 10 bases lying between them. The CDR3 loop is CASSYARVNGYTF. The DNA of the CDR3 is TGTGCCAGCAGTTACGCCAGGGTGAATGGCTACACCTTC.

CDR3 sequence reads: CASSPWRGNEKLFF. The CDR3 DNA follows: TGTGCCAGCAGCCCCTGGCGGGGGAACGAAAAACTGTTTTTT. The chain has TRBV28 and TRBJ1-4, with D possibly being TRBD1 (5 bases). V shed 6 bases and J shed 8 bases, with 16 bases lying between them. The CDR3 is made up of 14 amino acids. Germline values: CDR1 MDHEN, CDR2 SYDVKM.

The sample holds one count of this clone. The chain has TRBV27 and TRBJ1-1; tentatively, D is TRBD1 (6 bases). The germline V gene encodes CDR1 MNHEY and CDR2 SMNVEV (reference sequence). V lost 3 bases and J lost 2, with 7 bases in between. CDR3 length: 13 residues. The CDR3 nucleotides are TGTGCCAGCAGTTTCAGGGGTAACACTGAAGCTTTCTTT. Translated, it gives CASSFRGNTEAFF.

The V gene is TRBV7-6, the J gene TRBJ1-2; no firm D call. The CDR3 runs to 16 residues. Between the trimmed V and J ends, which lost 1 base and 5 bases, there was a span of 17 bases. Germline V CDR1 and CDR2: SGHVS, FNYEAQ. The CDR3 sequence is CASSLEGPGVTYGYTF. As DNA, the CDR3 is TGTGCCAGCAGCTTAGAAGGGCCCGGGGTTACATATGGCTACACCTTC.

The chain combines TRBV6-6 with TRBJ1-6; tentative D call: TRBD1 (6 bases). The CDR3 has 15 residues. Germline V gene data show CDR1 as MNHNY and CDR2 as SVGAGI (reference sequence). V lost 1 base and J 5 bases, leaving 9 bases between the germline ends. CDR3 sequence (DNA): TGTGCCAGCAGTTACTTGGCAGGGGATAATTCACCCCTCCACTTT. This encodes CASSYLAGDNSPLHF.

This chain uses TRBV19 with TRBJ2-5; 8 bases are shared with TRBD2. Germline CDR1 and CDR2: LNHDA and SQIVND (reference sequence). V dropped 8 bases and J dropped 4; count of bases not matched to a gene: 3. This CDR3 is 12 amino acids long. The CDR3 reads CASGSGGETQYF. CDR3 sequence (DNA): TGTGCCAGTGGGAGCGGGGGAGAGACCCAGTACTTC.

This chain links TRBV5-1 with TRBJ1-1; D gene ambiguous. The CDR3 covers 13 residues. Germline CDR1 SGHRS, CDR2 YFSETQ. Trimming pared 2 bases from V and 0 bases from J, leaving 5 bases between. The CDR3 loop is CASSFQLNTEAFF. Here the CDR3 DNA reads TGCGCCAGCAGCTTTCAATTGAACACTGAAGCTTTCTTT.

This chain joins TRBV7-6 and TRBJ2-7, with TRBD2 identical over 7 bases. The CDR3 totals 15 residues. After removal of 1 base from V and 5 bases from J, the junction contained 8 bases not matched to a gene. CDR1 and CDR2 (germline): SGHVS, FNYEAQ. The CDR3 DNA reads TGTGCCAGCAGCTTAGTCGGGGGGTCCCAGGACGAGCAGTACTTC. It yields the protein CASSLVGGSQDEQYF.

The chain uses TRBV6-1 and TRBJ1-4; 7 nucleotides match TRBD1. Germline CDR1 is MNHNS and CDR2 is SASEGT. CDR3 length: 15 amino acids. V lost 4 bases and J lost 8; bases outside the gene matches: 10. CDR3 in DNA: TGTGCCAGCAGTGGTCACAGGGGCCTCGGCGAAAAACTGTTTTTT. As protein: CASSGHRGLGEKLFF.

V gene TRBV5-1 combines with J gene TRBJ1-3, with D perhaps matching TRBD1 (5 bases). Trimming took 1 base from V and 0 from J, leaving 20 bases between them. The CDR3 loop spans 19 amino acids. CDR1 SGHRS and CDR2 YFSETQ come from the germline V gene. The CDR3 DNA reads as TGCGCCAGCAGCTTGTGGGGCAGGGCCTCGTTACCCTCTGGAAACACCATATATTTT. This codes for CASSLWGRASLPSGNTIYF.

This chain connects TRBV5-8 to TRBJ1-2; D is ambiguous. Trimming took 3 bases from V and 5 from J, leaving 5 bases between them. Germline CDR1 SGHTS, CDR2 YDEGEE. The CDR3 spans 11 residues. The CDR3 DNA follows: TGTGCCAGCAGCTCCCTATATGGCTACACCTTC. Amino acids: CASSSLYGYTF.

The chain carries TRBV28 and TRBJ1-5, with TRBD1 as a possible D gene (6 bases). Trimming pared 6 bases from V and 0 bases from J, leaving 12 bases between. Germline V CDR1 and CDR2: MDHEN, SYDVKM. The CDR3 length is 15 residues. CDR3 sequence (DNA): TGTGCCAGCAGACCCCAGGGGTTTAGCAATCAGCCCCAGCATTTT. This sequence encodes CASRPQGFSNQPQHF.

The V call is TRBV15, the J call TRBJ2-3; D call uncertain. Germline loops: CDR1 LNHNV, CDR2 YYDKDF (reference sequence). CDR3 size: 13 residues. V gave up 0 bases and J gave up 5 bases, with 6 bases separating them. The CDR3 loop is CATSRDWLDTQYF. CDR3 nucleotides: TGTGCCACCAGCAGAGATTGGCTAGATACGCAGTATTTT.

This sequence joins TRBV6-5 and TRBJ1-1; 7 nucleotides match TRBD1. Germline V lookup: CDR1 MNHEY, CDR2 SVGAGI. V lost 5 bases to trimming and J lost 4 bases; unmatched junction nucleotides: 7. This CDR3 is built from 14 residues. CDR3 DNA sequence: TGTGCCAGCAGTACGACAGGGTTCAGCACTGAAGCTTTCTTT. This sequence encodes CASSTTGFSTEAFF.

Points on this clone: A junction boundary mismatches the germline segment, possibly from a read error. CDR3 nucleotides: TGTGCCAGCAGCTTAGTAGCAGGGTTC. Translating gives CASSLVAGF. The chain employs TRBV7-9 and TRBJ2-7; tentatively, D is TRBD1 (5 bases). This CDR3 is built from 9 residues. Germline lookup yields CDR1 SEHNR and CDR2 FQNEAQ (reference sequence).

V is TRBV7-9 and J is TRBJ2-3, with D hard to call. CDR3 size: 12 residues. Germline lookup yields CDR1 SEHNR and CDR2 FQNEAQ (reference sequence). V was shortened by 5 bases and J by 2 bases, with 5 bases between the two germline ends. The CDR3 DNA sequence: TGTGCCAGCAGCCCCTTCACAGATACGCAGTATTTT. Its protein is CASSPFTDTQYF.